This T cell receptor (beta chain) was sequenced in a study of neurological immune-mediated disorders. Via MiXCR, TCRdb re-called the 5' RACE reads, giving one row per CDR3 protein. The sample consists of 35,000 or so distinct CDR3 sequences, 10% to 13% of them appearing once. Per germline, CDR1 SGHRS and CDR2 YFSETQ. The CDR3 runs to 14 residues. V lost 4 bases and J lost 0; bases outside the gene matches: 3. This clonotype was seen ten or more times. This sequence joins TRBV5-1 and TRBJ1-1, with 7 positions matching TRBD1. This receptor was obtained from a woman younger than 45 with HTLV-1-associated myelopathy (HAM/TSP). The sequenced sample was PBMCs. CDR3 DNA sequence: TGCGCCAGCAGCCAGGACAGGCTGAACACTGAAGCTTTCTTT. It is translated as CASSQDRLNTEAFF.